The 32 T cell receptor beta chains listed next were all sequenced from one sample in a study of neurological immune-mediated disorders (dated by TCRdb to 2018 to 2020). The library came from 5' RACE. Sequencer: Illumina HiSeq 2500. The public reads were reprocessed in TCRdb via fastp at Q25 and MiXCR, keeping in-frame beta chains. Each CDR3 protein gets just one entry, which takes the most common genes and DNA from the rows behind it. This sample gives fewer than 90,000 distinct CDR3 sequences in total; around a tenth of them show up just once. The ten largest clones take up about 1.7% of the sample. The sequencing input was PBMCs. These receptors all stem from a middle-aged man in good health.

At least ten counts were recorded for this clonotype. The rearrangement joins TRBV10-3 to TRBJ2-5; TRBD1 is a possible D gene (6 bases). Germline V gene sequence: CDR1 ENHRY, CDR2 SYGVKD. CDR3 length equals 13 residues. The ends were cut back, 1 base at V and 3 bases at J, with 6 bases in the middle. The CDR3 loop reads CAISEYREETQYF. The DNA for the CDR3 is TGTGCCATCAGTGAGTACAGGGAAGAGACCCAGTACTTC.

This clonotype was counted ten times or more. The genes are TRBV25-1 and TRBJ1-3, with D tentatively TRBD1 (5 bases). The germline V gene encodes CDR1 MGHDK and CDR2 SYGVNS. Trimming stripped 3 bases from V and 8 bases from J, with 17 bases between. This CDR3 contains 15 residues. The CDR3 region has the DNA TGTGCCAGCAGTGAGGGGGACGGTGAGGAACACACCATATATTTT. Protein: CASSEGDGEEHTIYF. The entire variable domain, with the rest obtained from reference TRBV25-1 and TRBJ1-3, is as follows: EADIYQTPRYLVIGTGKKITLECSQTMGHDKMYWYQQDPGMELHLIHYSYGVNSTEKGDLSSESTVSRIRTEHFPLTLESARPSHTSQYLCASSEGDGEEHTIYFGEGSWLTVV.

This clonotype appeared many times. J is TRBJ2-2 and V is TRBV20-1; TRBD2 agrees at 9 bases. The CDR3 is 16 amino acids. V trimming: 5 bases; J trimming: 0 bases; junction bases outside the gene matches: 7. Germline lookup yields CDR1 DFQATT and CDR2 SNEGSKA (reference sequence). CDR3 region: CSAYSIAGANTGELFF. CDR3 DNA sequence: TGCAGTGCTTATTCCATAGCGGGAGCGAACACCGGGGAGCTGTTTTTT.

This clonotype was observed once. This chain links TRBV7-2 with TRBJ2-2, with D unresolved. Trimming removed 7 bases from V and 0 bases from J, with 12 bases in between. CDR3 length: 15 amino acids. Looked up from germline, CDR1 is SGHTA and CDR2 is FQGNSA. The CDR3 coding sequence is TGTGCCAGCACCTTCAAACAGACGAACACCGGGGAGCTGTTTTTT. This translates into CASTFKQTNTGELFF.

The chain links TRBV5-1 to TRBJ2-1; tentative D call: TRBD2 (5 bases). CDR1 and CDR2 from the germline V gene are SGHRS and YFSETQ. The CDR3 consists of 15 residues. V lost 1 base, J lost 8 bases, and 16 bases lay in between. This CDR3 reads CASSLTRGSDDEQFF. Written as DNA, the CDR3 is TGCGCCAGCAGCTTGACCAGAGGGAGTGATGATGAGCAGTTCTTC. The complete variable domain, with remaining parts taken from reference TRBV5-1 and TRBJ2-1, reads KAGVTQTPRYLIKTRGQQVTLSCSPISGHRSVSWYQQTPGQGLQFLFEYFSETQRNKGNFPGRFSGRQFSNSRSEMNVSTLELGDSALYLCASSLTRGSDDEQFFGPGTRLTVL.

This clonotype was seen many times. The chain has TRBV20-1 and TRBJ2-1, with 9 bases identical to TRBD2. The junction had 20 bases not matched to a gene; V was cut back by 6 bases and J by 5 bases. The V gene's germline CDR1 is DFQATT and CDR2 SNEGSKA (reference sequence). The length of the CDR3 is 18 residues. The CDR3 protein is CSAEIGQFSGSPNNEQFF. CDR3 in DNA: TGCAGTGCCGAAATTGGACAGTTTAGCGGGAGCCCGAACAATGAGCAGTTCTTC.

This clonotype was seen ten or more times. CDR3 region: CASSSLDILSTDTQYF. The DNA of the CDR3 is TGTGCCAGCAGTTCCCTGGACATCTTAAGCACAGATACGCAGTATTTT. The chain has TRBV28 and TRBJ2-3, with D perhaps matching TRBD1 (5 bases). CDR1 and CDR2 (germline): MDHEN, SYDVKM. The V and J ends lost 4 bases and 0 bases respectively, with 14 bases between them. The CDR3 spans 16 residues.

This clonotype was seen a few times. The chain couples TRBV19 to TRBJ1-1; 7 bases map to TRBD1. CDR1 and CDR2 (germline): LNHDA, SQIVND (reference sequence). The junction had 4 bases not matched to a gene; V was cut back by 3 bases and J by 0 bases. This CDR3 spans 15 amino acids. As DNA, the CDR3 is TGTGCCAGTAGTATTGGGACAGAACTGAACACTGAAGCTTTCTTT. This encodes CASSIGTELNTEAFF.

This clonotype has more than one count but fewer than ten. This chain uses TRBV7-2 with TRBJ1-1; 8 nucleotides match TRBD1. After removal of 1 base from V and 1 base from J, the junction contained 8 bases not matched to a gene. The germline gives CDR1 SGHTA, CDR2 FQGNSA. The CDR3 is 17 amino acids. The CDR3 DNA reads TGTGCCAGCAGCTTAGGGACAGGGTTGGTGGCGAACACTGAAGCTTTCTTT. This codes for CASSLGTGLVANTEAFF. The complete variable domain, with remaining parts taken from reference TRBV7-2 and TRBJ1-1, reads GAGVSQSPSNKVTEKGKDVELRCDPISGHTALYWYRQSLGQGLEFLIYFQGNSAPDKSGLPSDRFSAERTGGSVSTLTIQRTQQEDSAVYLCASSLGTGLVANTEAFFGQGTRLTVV.

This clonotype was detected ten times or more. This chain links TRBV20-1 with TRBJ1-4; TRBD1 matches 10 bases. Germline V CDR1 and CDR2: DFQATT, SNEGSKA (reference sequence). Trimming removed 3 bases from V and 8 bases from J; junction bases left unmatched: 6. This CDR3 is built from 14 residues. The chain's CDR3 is CSASPGQGREKLFF. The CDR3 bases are TGCAGTGCTAGCCCGGGACAGGGGAGGGAAAAACTGTTTTTT.

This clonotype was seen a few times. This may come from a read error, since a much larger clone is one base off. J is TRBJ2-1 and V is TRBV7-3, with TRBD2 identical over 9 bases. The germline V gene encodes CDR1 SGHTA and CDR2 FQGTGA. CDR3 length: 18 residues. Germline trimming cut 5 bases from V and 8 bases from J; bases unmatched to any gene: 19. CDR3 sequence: CASSPGTSRTRRSYEQFF. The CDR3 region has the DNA TGTGCCAGCAGCCCCGGGACTAGCAGGACCCGAAGGTCCTATGAGCAGTTCTTC.

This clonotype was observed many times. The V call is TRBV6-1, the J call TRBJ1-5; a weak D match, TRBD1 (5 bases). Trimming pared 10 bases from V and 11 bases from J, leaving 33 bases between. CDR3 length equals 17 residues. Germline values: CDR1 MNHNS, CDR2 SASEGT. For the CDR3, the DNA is TGTGCCACCCTTCTCCTACCGGGGACGCCCGAACTTAGGGCCCAGCATTTT. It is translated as CATLLLPGTPELRAQHF.

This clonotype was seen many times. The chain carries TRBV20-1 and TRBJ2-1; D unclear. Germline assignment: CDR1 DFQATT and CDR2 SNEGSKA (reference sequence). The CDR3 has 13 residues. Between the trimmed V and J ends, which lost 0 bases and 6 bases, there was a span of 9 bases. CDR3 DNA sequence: TGCAGTGCTAGAGATGCGTACGGCAATGAGCAGTTCTTC. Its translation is CSARDAYGNEQFF.

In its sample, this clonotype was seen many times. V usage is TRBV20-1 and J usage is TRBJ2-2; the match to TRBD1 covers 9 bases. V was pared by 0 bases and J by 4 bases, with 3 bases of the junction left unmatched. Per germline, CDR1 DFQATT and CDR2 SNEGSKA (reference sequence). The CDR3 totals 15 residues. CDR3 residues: CSARDNRGRTGELFF. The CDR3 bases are TGCAGTGCTAGAGATAACAGGGGGCGCACCGGGGAGCTGTTTTTT.

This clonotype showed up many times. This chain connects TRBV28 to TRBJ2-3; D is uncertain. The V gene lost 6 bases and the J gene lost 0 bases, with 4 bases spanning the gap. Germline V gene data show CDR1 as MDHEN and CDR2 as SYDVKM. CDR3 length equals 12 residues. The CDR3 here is CASRDSTDTQYF. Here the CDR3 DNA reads TGTGCCAGCAGGGATAGCACAGATACGCAGTATTTT.

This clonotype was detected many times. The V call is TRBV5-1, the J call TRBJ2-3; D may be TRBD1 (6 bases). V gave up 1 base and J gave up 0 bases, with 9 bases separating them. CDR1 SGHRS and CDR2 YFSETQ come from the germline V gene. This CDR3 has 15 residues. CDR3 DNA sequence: TGCGCCAGCAGCTTGACAGGGCCTAGCACAGATACGCAGTATTTT. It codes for CASSLTGPSTDTQYF. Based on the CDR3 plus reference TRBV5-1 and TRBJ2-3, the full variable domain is KAGVTQTPRYLIKTRGQQVTLSCSPISGHRSVSWYQQTPGQGLQFLFEYFSETQRNKGNFPGRFSGRQFSNSRSEMNVSTLELGDSALYLCASSLTGPSTDTQYFGPGTRLTVL.

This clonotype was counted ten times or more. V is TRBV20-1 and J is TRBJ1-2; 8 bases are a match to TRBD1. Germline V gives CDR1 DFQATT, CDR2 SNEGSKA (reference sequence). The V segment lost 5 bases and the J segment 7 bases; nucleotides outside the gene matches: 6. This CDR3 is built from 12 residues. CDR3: CSALDRGSGYTF. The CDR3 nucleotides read TGCAGTGCTCTCGACAGGGGAAGTGGCTACACCTTC.

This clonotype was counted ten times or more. The CDR3 nucleotides read TGTGCCAGCAGCAATGGCGGACAGGGGGTATGGGGCAATCAGCCCCAGCATTTT. It codes for CASSNGGQGVWGNQPQHF. This chain links TRBV5-8 with TRBJ1-5; TRBD1 matches 10 bases. The CDR3 extends over 18 amino acids. The ends lost 4 bases at V and 2 bases at J; junction bases unmatched: 12. Germline assignment: CDR1 SGHTS and CDR2 YDEGEE.

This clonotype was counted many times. The DNA of the CDR3 is TGCGCCAGCAGCTTGGCTGGAGGTGCAGATACGCAGTATTTT. Protein sequence: CASSLAGGADTQYF. V and J are TRBV5-1 and TRBJ2-3, with a weak D call TRBD2 (5 bases). Germline V gene lookup returns CDR1 SGHRS and CDR2 YFSETQ. The CDR3 covers 14 residues. Trimming stripped 0 bases from V and 4 bases from J, with 9 bases between.

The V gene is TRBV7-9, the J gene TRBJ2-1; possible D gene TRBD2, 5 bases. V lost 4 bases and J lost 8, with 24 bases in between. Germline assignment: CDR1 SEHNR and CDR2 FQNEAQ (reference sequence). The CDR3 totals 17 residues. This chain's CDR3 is CASSSSYREGALHEQFF. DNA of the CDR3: TGTGCCAGCAGCTCGTCCTACAGAGAGGGCGCATTGCATGAGCAGTTCTTC.

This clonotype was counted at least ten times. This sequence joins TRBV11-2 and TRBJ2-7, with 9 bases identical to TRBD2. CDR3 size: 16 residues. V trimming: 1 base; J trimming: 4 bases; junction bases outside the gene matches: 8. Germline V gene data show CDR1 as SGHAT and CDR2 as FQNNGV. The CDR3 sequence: CASSLVVSGGPYEQYF. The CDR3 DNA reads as TGTGCCAGCAGCTTAGTTGTTAGCGGGGGCCCTTACGAGCAGTACTTC.

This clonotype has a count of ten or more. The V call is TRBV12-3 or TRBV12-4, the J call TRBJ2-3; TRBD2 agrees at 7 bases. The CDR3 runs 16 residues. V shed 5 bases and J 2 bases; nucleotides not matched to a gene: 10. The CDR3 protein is CASSNPWGGITDTQYF. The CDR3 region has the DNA TGTGCCAGCAGTAACCCCTGGGGGGGGATCACAGATACGCAGTATTTT.

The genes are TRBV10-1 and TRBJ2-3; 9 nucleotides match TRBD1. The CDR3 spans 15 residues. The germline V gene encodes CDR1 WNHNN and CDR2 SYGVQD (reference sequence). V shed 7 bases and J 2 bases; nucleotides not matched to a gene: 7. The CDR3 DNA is TGCGCCAGCATACCTTGGACAGGGGACACAGATACGCAGTATTTT. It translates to CASIPWTGDTDTQYF.

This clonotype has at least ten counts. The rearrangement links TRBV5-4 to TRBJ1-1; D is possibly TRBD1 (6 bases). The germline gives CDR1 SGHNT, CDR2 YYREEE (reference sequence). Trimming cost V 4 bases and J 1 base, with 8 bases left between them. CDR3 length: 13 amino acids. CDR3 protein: CASSRGANTEAFF. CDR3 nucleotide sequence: TGTGCCAGCAGCCGGGGGGCGAACACTGAAGCTTTCTTT.

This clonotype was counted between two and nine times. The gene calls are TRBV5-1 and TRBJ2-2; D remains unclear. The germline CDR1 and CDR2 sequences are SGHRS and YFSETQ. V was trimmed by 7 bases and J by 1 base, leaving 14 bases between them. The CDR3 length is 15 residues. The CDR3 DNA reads TGCGCCAGCGGTTCATTGGCAGGGAACACCGGGGAGCTGTTTTTT. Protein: CASGSLAGNTGELFF.

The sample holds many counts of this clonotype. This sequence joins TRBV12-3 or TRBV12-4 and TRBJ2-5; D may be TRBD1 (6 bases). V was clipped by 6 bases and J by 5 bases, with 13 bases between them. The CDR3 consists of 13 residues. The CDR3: CASRGQGPETQYF. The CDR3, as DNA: TGTGCCAGCAGGGGACAAGGCCCGGAGACCCAGTACTTC.

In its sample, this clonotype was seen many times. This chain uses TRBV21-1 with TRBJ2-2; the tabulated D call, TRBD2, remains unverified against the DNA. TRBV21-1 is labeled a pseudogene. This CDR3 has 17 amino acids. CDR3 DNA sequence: TGTGCCAGCAAAAACATCATAGCGGGAGCGATCACCGGGGAGCTGTTTTTT. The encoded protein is CASKNIIAGAITGELFF.

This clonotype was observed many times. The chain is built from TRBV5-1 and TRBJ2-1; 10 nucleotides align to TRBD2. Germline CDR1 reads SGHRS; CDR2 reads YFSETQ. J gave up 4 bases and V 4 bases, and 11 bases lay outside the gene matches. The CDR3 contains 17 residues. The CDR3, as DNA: TGCGCCAGCAGCAAATCCGTGGGAGCGGGGGGGTACAATGAGCAGTTCTTC. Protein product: CASSKSVGAGGYNEQFF.

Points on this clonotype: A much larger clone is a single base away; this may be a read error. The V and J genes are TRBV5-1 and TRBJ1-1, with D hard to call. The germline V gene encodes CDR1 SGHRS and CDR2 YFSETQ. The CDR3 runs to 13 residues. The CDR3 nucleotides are TGCGCCAGCAGCCCCGTGGGGAACACTGACGCTTTCTTT. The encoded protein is CASSPVGNTDAFF.

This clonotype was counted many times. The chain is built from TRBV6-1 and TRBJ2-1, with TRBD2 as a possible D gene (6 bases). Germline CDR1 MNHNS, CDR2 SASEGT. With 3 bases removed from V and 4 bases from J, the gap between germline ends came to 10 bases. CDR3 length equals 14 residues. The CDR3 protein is CASSEAGGYNEQFF. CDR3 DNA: TGTGCCAGCAGTGAGGCAGGAGGGTACAATGAGCAGTTCTTC.

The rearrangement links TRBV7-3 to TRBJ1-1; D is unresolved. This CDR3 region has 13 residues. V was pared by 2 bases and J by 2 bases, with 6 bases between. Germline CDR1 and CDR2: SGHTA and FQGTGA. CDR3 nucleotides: TGTGCCAGCAGCTTATTCTTCAACACTGAAGCTTTCTTT. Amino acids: CASSLFFNTEAFF.

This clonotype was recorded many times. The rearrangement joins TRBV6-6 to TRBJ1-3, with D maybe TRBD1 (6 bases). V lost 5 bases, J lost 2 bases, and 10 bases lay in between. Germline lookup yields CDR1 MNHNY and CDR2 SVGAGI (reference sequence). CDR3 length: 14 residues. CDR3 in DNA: TGTGCCAGCAGTCCCCGGGACACTGGAAACACCATATATTTT. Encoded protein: CASSPRDTGNTIYF.